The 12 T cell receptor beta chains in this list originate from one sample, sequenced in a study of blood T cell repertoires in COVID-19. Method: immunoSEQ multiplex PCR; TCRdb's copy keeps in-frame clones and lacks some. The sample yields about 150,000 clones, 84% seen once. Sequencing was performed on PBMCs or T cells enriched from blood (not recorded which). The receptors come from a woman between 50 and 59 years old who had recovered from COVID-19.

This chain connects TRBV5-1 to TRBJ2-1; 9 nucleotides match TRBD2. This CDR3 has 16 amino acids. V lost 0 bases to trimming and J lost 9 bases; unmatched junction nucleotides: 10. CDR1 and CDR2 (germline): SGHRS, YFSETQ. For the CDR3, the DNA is TGCGCCAGCAGCTTGGCCGCCGGCGGGGGGGCGGCTGAGCAGTTCTTC. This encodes CASSLAAGGGAAEQFF.

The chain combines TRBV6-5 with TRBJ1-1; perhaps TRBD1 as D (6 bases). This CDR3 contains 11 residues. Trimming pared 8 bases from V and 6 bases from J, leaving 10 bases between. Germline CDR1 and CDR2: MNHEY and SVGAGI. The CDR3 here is CASGGAAEAFF. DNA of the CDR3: TGTGCCAGCGGGGGGGCGGCTGAAGCTTTCTTT.

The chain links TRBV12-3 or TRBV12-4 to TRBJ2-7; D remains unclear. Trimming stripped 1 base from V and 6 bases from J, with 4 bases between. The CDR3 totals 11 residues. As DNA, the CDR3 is TGTGCCAGCAGTTTAGGGCCCGAGCAGTACTTC. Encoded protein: CASSLGPEQYF.

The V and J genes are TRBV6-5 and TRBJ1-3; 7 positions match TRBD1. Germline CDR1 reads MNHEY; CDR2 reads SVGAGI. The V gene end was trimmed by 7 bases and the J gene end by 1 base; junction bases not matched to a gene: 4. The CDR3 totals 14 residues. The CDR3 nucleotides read TGTGCCAGCATCTTGACAGGGTCTGGAAACACCATATATTTT. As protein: CASILTGSGNTIYF.

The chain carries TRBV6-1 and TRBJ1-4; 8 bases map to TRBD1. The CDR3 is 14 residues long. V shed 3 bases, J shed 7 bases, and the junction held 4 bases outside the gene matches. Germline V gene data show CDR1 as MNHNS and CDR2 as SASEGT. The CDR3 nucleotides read TGTGCCAGCAGTGATGAGACAGGGGCTGAAAAACTGTTTTTT. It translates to CASSDETGAEKLFF.

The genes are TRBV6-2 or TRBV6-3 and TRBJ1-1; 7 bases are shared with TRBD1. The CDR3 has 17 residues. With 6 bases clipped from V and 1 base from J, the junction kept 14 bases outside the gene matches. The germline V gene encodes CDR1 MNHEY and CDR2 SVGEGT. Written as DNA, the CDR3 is TGTGCCAGCAGCCCCCGGACAGGACGAGTCGGGAACACTGAAGCTTTCTTT. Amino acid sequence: CASSPRTGRVGNTEAFF.

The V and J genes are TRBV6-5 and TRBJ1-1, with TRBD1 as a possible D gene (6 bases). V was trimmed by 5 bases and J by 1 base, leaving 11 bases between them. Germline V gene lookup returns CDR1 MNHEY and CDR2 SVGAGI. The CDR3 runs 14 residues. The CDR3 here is CASSTQQGNTEAFF. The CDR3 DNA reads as TGTGCCAGCAGTACTCAACAGGGGAACACTGAAGCTTTCTTT.

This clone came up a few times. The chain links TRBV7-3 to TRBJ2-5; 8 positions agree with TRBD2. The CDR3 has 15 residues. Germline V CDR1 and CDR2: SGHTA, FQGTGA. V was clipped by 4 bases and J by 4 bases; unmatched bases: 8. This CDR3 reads CASSSSGLAGETQYF. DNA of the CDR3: TGTGCCAGCAGCTCTTCTGGGCTAGCGGGAGAGACCCAGTACTTC.

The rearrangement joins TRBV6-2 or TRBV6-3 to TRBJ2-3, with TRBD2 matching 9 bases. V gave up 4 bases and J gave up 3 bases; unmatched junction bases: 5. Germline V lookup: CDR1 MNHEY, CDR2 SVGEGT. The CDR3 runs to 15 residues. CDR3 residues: CASSFRTSETDTQYF. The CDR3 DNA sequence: TGTGCCAGCAGTTTCCGGACTAGCGAGACAGATACGCAGTATTTT.

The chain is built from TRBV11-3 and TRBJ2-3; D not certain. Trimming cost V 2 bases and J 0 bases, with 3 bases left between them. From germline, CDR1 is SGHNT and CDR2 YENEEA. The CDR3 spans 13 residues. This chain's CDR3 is CASSLLSTDTQYF. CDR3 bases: TGTGCCAGCAGCTTACTCAGCACAGATACGCAGTATTTT. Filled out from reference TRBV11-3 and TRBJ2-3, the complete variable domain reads EAGVVQSPRYKIIEKKQPVAFWCNPISGHNTLYWYLQNLGQGPELLIRYENEEAVDDSQLPKDRFSAERLKGVDSTLKIQPAELGDSAVYLCASSLLSTDTQYFGPGTRLTVL.

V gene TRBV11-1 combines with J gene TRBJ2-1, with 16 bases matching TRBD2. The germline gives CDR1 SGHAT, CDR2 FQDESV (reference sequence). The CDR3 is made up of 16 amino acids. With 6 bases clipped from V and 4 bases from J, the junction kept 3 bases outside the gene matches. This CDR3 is CASSPGLAGGYNEQFF. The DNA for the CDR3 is TGTGCCAGCAGTCCGGGACTAGCGGGAGGGTACAATGAGCAGTTCTTC.

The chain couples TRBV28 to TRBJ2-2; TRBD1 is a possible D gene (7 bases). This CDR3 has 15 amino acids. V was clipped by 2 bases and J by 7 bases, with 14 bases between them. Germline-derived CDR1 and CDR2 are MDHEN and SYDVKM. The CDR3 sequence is CASSLGGGWVGELFF. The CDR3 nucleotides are TGTGCCAGCAGTTTAGGAGGGGGCTGGGTCGGGGAGCTGTTTTTT.